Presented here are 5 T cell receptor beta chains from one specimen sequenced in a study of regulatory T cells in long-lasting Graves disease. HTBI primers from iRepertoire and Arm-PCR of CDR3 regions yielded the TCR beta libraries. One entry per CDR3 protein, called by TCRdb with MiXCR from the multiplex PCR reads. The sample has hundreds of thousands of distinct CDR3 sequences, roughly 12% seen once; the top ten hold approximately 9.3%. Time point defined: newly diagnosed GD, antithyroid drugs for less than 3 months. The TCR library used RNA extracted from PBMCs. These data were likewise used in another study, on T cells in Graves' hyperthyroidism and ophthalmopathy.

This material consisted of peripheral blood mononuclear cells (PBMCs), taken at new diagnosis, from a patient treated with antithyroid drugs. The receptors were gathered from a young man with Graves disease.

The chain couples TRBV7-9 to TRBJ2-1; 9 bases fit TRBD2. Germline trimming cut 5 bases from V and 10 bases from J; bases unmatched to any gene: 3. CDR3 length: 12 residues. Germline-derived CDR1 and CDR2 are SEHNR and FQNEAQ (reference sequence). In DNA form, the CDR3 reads TGTGCCAGCAGCCAGGCGGGGGGGGAGCAGTTCTTC. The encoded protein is CASSQAGGEQFF.

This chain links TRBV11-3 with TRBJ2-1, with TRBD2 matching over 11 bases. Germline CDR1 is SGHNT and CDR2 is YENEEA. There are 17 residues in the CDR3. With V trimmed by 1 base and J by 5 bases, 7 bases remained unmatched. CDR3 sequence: CASSLGFSGRGDNEQFF. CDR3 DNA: TGTGCCAGCAGCTTAGGTTTTAGCGGGAGGGGGGACAATGAGCAGTTCTTC.

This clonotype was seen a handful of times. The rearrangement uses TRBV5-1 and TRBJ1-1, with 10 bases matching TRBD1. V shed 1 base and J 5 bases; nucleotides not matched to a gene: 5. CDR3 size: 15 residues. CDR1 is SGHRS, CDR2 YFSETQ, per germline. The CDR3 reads CASSLSRDRGTEAFF. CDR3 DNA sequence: TGCGCCAGCAGCTTGAGCCGGGACAGGGGAACTGAAGCTTTCTTT.

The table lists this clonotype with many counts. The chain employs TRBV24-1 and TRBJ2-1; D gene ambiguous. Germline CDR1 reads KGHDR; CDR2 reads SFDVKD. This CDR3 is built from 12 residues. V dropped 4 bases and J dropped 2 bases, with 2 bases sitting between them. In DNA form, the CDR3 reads TGTGCCACCAGTGAGCCCTACAATGAGCAGTTCTTC. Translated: CATSEPYNEQFF.

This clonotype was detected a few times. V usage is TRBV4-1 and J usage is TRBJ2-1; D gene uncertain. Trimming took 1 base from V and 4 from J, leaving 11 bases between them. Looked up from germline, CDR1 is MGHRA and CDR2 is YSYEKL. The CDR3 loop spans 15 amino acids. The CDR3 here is CASSQGRISYNEQFF. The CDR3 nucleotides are TGCGCCAGCAGCCAAGGGAGAATCTCGTACAATGAGCAGTTCTTC.